This T cell receptor beta chain was sequenced in a study of T cells after yellow fever vaccination. TCRdb redid the calling of the 5' RACE reads with MiXCR, one entry per CDR3 protein. Of some 670,000 distinct CDR3 sequences in the sample, around 12% were seen once. This clonotype was found many times. This specimen consisted of PBMCs, obtained on the day of the yellow fever booster vaccination. The clonotype comes from a man aged 25-45 years who received the YFV17D yellow fever vaccine.

The CDR3 DNA follows: TGCAGTGCTCCGCTTGCTAGCGGGAACAACGAGCAGTACTTC. It is translated as CSAPLASGNNEQYF. The chain joins TRBV20-1 to TRBJ2-7; 9 bases match TRBD2. CDR1 is DFQATT and CDR2 is SNEGSKA in the germline V gene (reference sequence). The CDR3 runs to 14 residues. V trimming: 5 bases; J trimming: 5 bases; junction bases outside the gene matches: 10.